This is a list of T cell receptor beta chains from one sample in a study of a mutant IDH1 vaccine in newly diagnosed glioma. Clones were read by immunoSEQ multiplex PCR, and TCRdb kept only the in-frame ones, dropping some. The sample records about 50,000 clones, 86% being singletons. Source: PBMCs, taken from a glioma patient treated with radiotherapy, temozolomide or both. The receptors come from a man aged 35 to 55 with glioma. Both conserved end residues are part of each CDR3. The D gene is left open where the match is weak. Clone size is shown for a subset of rows, as once, few, many or a class of expanded clone.

d_call | j_call | clone_size | v_call | cdr3_nt | cdr3_aa
. | TRBJ2-7 | . | TRBV7-9 | TGTGCCAGCACCCTAGGACACTTTTACGAGCAGTACTTC | CASTLGHFYEQYF
TRBD2 | TRBJ2-1 | . | TRBV6-6 | TGTGCCAGCAGTCAAAGCGGGAGGGCAGGGAATGAGCAGTTCTTC | CASSQSGRAGNEQFF
. | TRBJ2-1 | . | TRBV6-5 | TGTGCCAGCAGAACAGGGTGGTACAATGAGCAGTTCTTC | CASRTGWYNEQFF
TRBD2 | TRBJ2-2 | once | TRBV5-4 | TGTGCCAGCAGCTTCCCCCGGGGGGCGAACACCGGGGAGCTGTTTTTT | CASSFPRGANTGELFF
. | TRBJ2-5 | . | TRBV7-7 | TGTGCTAGCAGCATGACCCCAAAGACCCAGTACTTC | CASSMTPKTQYF
. | TRBJ2-7 | . | TRBV9 | TGTGCCAGCAGCGTAGCTGAGGGAAACCACGAGCAGTACTTC | CASSVAEGNHEQYF
TRBD2 | TRBJ2-7 | few | TRBV28 | TGTGCCAGCAGGACGACTAGCGTCTACGAGCAGTACTTC | CASRTTSVYEQYF
TRBD1 | TRBJ1-4 | . | TRBV6-1 | TGTGCCAGCAGTAGAGACAGGGATGAAAAACTGTTTTTT | CASSRDRDEKLFF
. | TRBJ2-1 | . | TRBV4-3 | TGCGCCAGCAGCCAAGAGGACTACAATGAGCAGTTCTTC | CASSQEDYNEQFF
. | TRBJ1-4 | few | TRBV12-5 | TGTGCTAGTGGTTGGGGCATGGGCTCAACTAATGAAAAACTGTTTTTT | CASGWGMGSTNEKLFF
TRBD1 | TRBJ2-5 | . | TRBV4-1 | TGCGCCAGCAGCTTCGTCCCGGGACAGAGGGGAGAGACCCAGTACTTC | CASSFVPGQRGETQYF
. | TRBJ2-1 | . | TRBV14 | TGTGCCAGCAGCAGGGGGGGGGCCTCCTACAATGAGCAGTTCTTC | CASSRGGASYNEQFF
TRBD2 | TRBJ2-1 | . | TRBV14 | TGTGCCAGCAGCCAGCATAGCGGGAGGGCCCTCAATGAGCAGTTCTTC | CASSQHSGRALNEQFF
TRBD1 | TRBJ1-2 | . | TRBV25-1 | TGTGCCAGCAGTGCGAGGGGGCGGGGGGGAGACTATGGCTACACCTTC | CASSARGRGGDYGYTF
. | TRBJ2-7 | . | TRBV7-3 | TGTGCCAGCAGCTTAGGGACCTTTGGATACGAGCAGTACTTC | CASSLGTFGYEQYF
. | TRBJ1-2 | few | TRBV7-2 | TGTGCCAGCAGCCGGGTCAAGAACCCGAACTATGGCTACACCTTC | CASSRVKNPNYGYTF
TRBD2 | TRBJ2-2 | few | TRBV5-1 | TGCGCCAGCAGGGCCCTAGGCGGGAGTATAGGGGAGCTGTTTTTT | CASRALGGSIGELFF
. | TRBJ2-7 | . | TRBV5-6 | TGTGCCAGCAGCTGGGGGGTCGGGGCACCCGAGCAGTACTTC | CASSWGVGAPEQYF
. | TRBJ1-4 | . | TRBV28 | TGTGCCAGCAGTCTGTGGGACGCTAATGAAAAACTGTTTTTT | CASSLWDANEKLFF
. | TRBJ2-2 | . | TRBV1 | TGCACCAGCAGCACACACGGACTAGCGGGCCAGCAGGCGAACACCGGGGAGCTGTTTTTT | CTSSTHGLAGQQANTGELFF
TRBD2 | TRBJ2-3 | . | TRBV27 | TGTGCCAGCAGTTTATTTACGGGAGGCGGAACAGATACGCAGTATTTT | CASSLFTGGGTDTQYF
TRBD2 | TRBJ2-5 | . | TRBV14 | TGTGCCAGCAGCGACGACAAGGGAGCGGGGCTAAAAGAGACCCAGTACTTC | CASSDDKGAGLKETQYF
. | TRBJ1-3 | . | TRBV7-2 | TGTGCCAGCAGCTCCGGACCGAGGGGAGGAAACACCATATATTTT | CASSSGPRGGNTIYF
TRBD1 | TRBJ2-2 | . | TRBV6-6 | TGTGCCAGCAGCGACAGGGCCCCCGGGGAGCTGTTTTTT | CASSDRAPGELFF
. | TRBJ2-3 | . | TRBV7-2 | TGTGCCAGCAGCTTAGGCAGGATGTACGGAGATACGCAGTATTTT | CASSLGRMYGDTQYF
TRBD1 | TRBJ2-7 | few | TRBV9 | TGTGCCAGCAGCGTAGGTCCCGGGACAGGGACCGAGCAGTACTTC | CASSVGPGTGTEQYF
TRBD2 | TRBJ2-7 | . | TRBV6-4 | TGTGCCAGCAGTGAGAGGAATAGCGGGAGTAACGAGCAGTACTTC | CASSERNSGSNEQYF
TRBD2 | TRBJ2-3 | . | TRBV7-9 | TGTGCCAGCAGTTCCCAGCGGGATTCACAGTATTTT | CASSSQRDSQYF
TRBD2 | TRBJ2-3 | . | TRBV9 | TGTGCCAGCAGCGTAGCTCAATCCCAGCGGGAGAAAGATACGCAGTATTTT | CASSVAQSQREKDTQYF
. | TRBJ2-3 | once | TRBV7-2 | TGTGCCAGCAGCTCACGGGAGTTGGGGGATACGCAGTATTTT | CASSSRELGDTQYF
. | TRBJ2-7 | . | TRBV29-1 | TGCAGCGTTGACTCGGACAGACCCCTCGGTGAGCAGTACTTC | CSVDSDRPLGEQYF
. | TRBJ2-1 | . | TRBV19 | TGTGCCAGTAGTCCCCGTCGGTCCTACAATGAGCAGTTCTTC | CASSPRRSYNEQFF
TRBD1 | TRBJ1-4 | . | TRBV2 | TGTGCCAGCAGTGGGGACAGATTTAATGAAAAACTGTTTTTT | CASSGDRFNEKLFF
. | TRBJ2-2 | once | TRBV5-1 | TGCGCCAGCAGCTTGGATGGGGCCGGGGAGCTGTTTTTT | CASSLDGAGELFF
. | TRBJ2-2 | . | TRBV29-1 | TGCAGCGTGCCCTCCGGGGCCGACACCGGGGAGCTGTTTTTT | CSVPSGADTGELFF
. | TRBJ2-1 | . | TRBV5-1 | TGCGCCAGCAGCTGGCAAGGGGCCTCGGATGAGCAGTTCTTC | CASSWQGASDEQFF
. | TRBJ2-7 | once | TRBV19 | TGTGCCAGCGCTACAGGCACGGGCTACGAGCAGTACTTC | CASATGTGYEQYF
. | TRBJ1-3 | few | TRBV5-1 | TGCGCCAGCGGGCCAGGGATCTCTGGAAACACCATATATTTT | CASGPGISGNTIYF
. | TRBJ1-2 | . | TRBV5-6 | TGTGCCAGCAGCTTGGTGGGGCCCACATCTGGCTACACCTTC | CASSLVGPTSGYTF
. | TRBJ2-7 | . | TRBV5-4 | TGTGCCAGCAGCCCGGAGACCATCGCGCGACACTACGAGCAGTACTTC | CASSPETIARHYEQYF
TRBD2 | TRBJ2-7 | . | TRBV11-2 | TGTGCCAGCAGCTTTAGGACTAGCGGTCTCTACGAGCAGTACTTC | CASSFRTSGLYEQYF
. | TRBJ1-1 | . | TRBV19 | TGTGCCAGTAGTATATCAGGGCCAATCACTGAAGCTTTCTTT | CASSISGPITEAFF
. | TRBJ1-2 | . | TRBV9 | TGTGCCAGCAGCGTAGTTGCCGGGGACTATGGCTACACCTTC | CASSVVAGDYGYTF
TRBD1 | TRBJ2-2 | . | TRBV7-2 | TGTGCCAGCAGCTTCGGGACAGGGGGCGCTGACAGGGAGCTGTTTTTT | CASSFGTGGADRELFF
. | TRBJ1-1 | . | TRBV29-1 | TGCAGCGTTGTTTGGGGGCGCACTGAAGCTTTCTTT | CSVVWGRTEAFF
. | TRBJ1-2 | . | TRBV19 | TGTGCCAGTAGTATGCAGGGATTCTATGGCTACACCTTC | CASSMQGFYGYTF
TRBD2 | TRBJ2-1 | . | TRBV5-1 | TGCGCCAGCAGCTTGGTCCCAAGCGGGAGCTCCTACAATGAGCAGTTCTTC | CASSLVPSGSSYNEQFF
. | TRBJ2-3 | . | TRBV2 | TGTGCCAGCAATGGGACACCCCTGGGTACGCAGTATTTT | CASNGTPLGTQYF
. | TRBJ2-1 | few | TRBV11-3 | TGTGCCAGCAGCCAGGGTGGGCAGTTCTTC | CASSQGGQFF
. | TRBJ2-5 | . | TRBV6-5 | TGTGCCAGCAGGAAAGGGTCACAAGAGACCCAGTACTTC | CASRKGSQETQYF